This TCR beta chain originates from a study of cytomegalovirus exposure and HLA in healthy donors. The length of the CDR3 is 17 residues. Trimming took 2 bases from V and 1 from J, leaving 15 bases between them. Germline CDR1 and CDR2: SGHTA and FQGTGA. The PCR used 60 Vbeta and 13 Jbeta primers. The assay was immunoSEQ multiplex PCR, and TCRdb's table has in-frame clones only and misses some. The table has 110,000 or so clones, around 77% seen once. Sequences were obtained from PBMCs. The clonotype comes from a man aged 40-49 years in good health and CMV-seropositive. This chain joins TRBV7-3 and TRBJ2-1, with D unresolved. The CDR3 loop is CASSLEAYRRSYNEQFF. The CDR3 coding sequence is TGTGCCAGCAGCTTAGAGGCCTATAGACGATCCTACAATGAGCAGTTCTTC. Looking up the rest from reference TRBV7-3 and TRBJ2-1 gives the full variable domain: GAGVSQTPSNKVTEKGKYVELRCDPISGHTALYWYRQSLGQGPEFLIYFQGTGAADDSGLPNDRFFAVRPEGSVSTLKIQRTERGDSAVYLCASSLEAYRRSYNEQFFGPGTRLTVL.